The 22 T cell receptor beta chains listed next were all sequenced from one sample in a study of T cells in Graves' hyperthyroidism and ophthalmopathy. RNA transcripts provided the source from which TCR beta CDR3 regions were amplified. TCR CDR3 regions were first amplified by RT-PCR with HTBI primers. One entry per CDR3 protein results from TCRdb running MiXCR on the multiplex PCR reads. The sample lists about 690,000 distinct CDR3 sequences, approximately 15% occurring once. The specimen was blood. These receptors were obtained from a man aged 50 or older with Graves' hyperthyroidism.

This clonotype has at least ten counts. The genes are TRBV18 and TRBJ2-1, with unresolved D. The V end was cut by 2 bases, the J end by 9 bases, with 8 bases between. The CDR3 runs 12 residues. CDR1 KGHSH and CDR2 LQKENI come from the germline V gene. CDR3 in amino acids: CASSPTLGEQFF. CDR3 bases: TGTGCCAGCTCACCAACTTTGGGTGAGCAGTTCTTC.

This clonotype has at least ten counts. The genes are TRBV6-1 and TRBJ1-2; no definite D call. The V end lost 6 bases, the J end lost 4 bases, and 12 bases lay between the germline ends. In germline, CDR1 is MNHNS, CDR2 SASEGT. The CDR3 is made up of 13 amino acids. CDR3 loop: CASRGSLVYGYTF. As DNA, the CDR3 is TGTGCCAGCAGGGGGTCTCTCGTCTATGGCTACACCTTC.

Only a few counts were recorded for this clonotype. It may be a read error: a sequence one base away is much more abundant. The chain combines TRBV11-2 with TRBJ2-5, with D unresolved. The CDR3 runs 17 residues. With 0 bases removed from V and 7 bases from J, the gap between germline ends came to 21 bases. Germline loops: CDR1 SGHAT, CDR2 FQNNGV. The CDR3 nucleotides are TGTGCCAGCAGCTTAGAATTAGCAGCAGTTGGGAAAGGGACCCAGTACTTC. This codes for CASSLELAAVGKGTQYF.

There are many counts of this clonotype. The rearrangement links TRBV2 to TRBJ2-3; 7 nucleotides match TRBD2. The CDR3 spans 15 residues. Per the germline V gene, CDR1 is SNHLY and CDR2 is FYNNEI. Trimming removed 1 base from V and 1 base from J; junction bases left unmatched: 2. The CDR3 region has the DNA TGTGCCAGCAGTGAAGGGGCGGGAGGCACAGATACGCAGTATTTT. Amino acid sequence: CASSEGAGGTDTQYF.

This chain uses TRBV6-1 with TRBJ2-7; 8 bases line up with TRBD1. This CDR3 has 14 amino acids. The trim removed 8 bases at V and 6 bases at J, leaving 12 bases unmatched. CDR1 MNHNS and CDR2 SASEGT come from the germline V gene. CDR3 region: CASRSTQGAGEQYF. Here the CDR3 DNA reads TGTGCCAGCCGGAGCACTCAGGGGGCTGGCGAGCAGTACTTC.

Regarding this clonotype: A much larger clone differs by one base, so this may be a read error. V usage is TRBV27 and J usage is TRBJ1-2, with D uncertain. The CDR3 is 15 amino acids. Germline V gene sequence: CDR1 MNHEY, CDR2 SMNVEV (reference sequence). This CDR3 reads CASSITAGNNYGHTF. The DNA of the CDR3 is TGTGCCAGCAGTATAACCGCGGGAAATAACTATGGCCACACCTTC.

This clonotype has only a few counts. This chain uses TRBV4-1 with TRBJ2-2; D is unresolved. Trimming removed 4 bases from V and 7 bases from J, with 10 bases in between. The CDR3 runs 13 residues. Germline CDR1 reads MGHRA; CDR2 reads YSYEKL. The CDR3 spells CASSPGGGGELFF. CDR3 DNA sequence: TGCGCCAGCAGCCCCGGTGGTGGCGGGGAGCTGTTTTTT.

This clonotype came up many times. The rearrangement uses TRBV11-2 and TRBJ2-2; TRBD1 agrees at 12 bases. Germline CDR1 SGHAT, CDR2 FQNNGV. With 3 bases clipped from V and 6 bases from J, the junction kept 5 bases outside the gene matches. The CDR3 length is 16 residues. Here the CDR3 reads CASSFPRDRGPGELFF. CDR3 bases: TGTGCCAGCAGCTTTCCCCGGGACAGGGGGCCCGGGGAGCTGTTTTTT.

The V call is TRBV3-1, the J call TRBJ2-6; D is undetermined. The CDR3 consists of 16 residues. Per the germline V gene, CDR1 is LGHDT and CDR2 is YNNKEL (reference sequence). Trimming shortened V by 4 bases and J by 2 bases, and 12 bases separated the two germline ends. The CDR3 is CASSRRIGAGANVLTF. For the CDR3, the DNA is TGTGCCAGCAGCCGCCGTATTGGGGCTGGGGCCAACGTCCTGACTTTC.

DNA of the CDR3: TGTGCCTGGGGACAGGGCGCCTCTTCTGGAAACACCATATATTTT. Translating it yields CAWGQGASSGNTIYF. The chain is built from TRBV30 and TRBJ1-3; 8 positions match TRBD1. The V segment lost 5 bases and the J segment 1 base; nucleotides outside the gene matches: 7. This CDR3 is 15 amino acids long. Germline CDR1 is GTSNPN and CDR2 is SVGIG (reference sequence). Full variable domain (remainder filled in from reference TRBV30 and TRBJ1-3): SQTIHQWPATLVQPVGSPLSLECTVEGTSNPNLYWYRQAAGRGLQLLFYSVGIGQISSEVPQNLSASRPQDRQFILSSKKLLLSDSGFYLCAWGQGASSGNTIYFGEGSWLTVV.

This rearrangement joins TRBV11-3 to TRBJ2-1, with D perhaps given as TRBD1 or TRBD2 (6 bases each). Deletions cut 5 bases from V and 9 bases from J, with 17 bases between. Germline V gene data show CDR1 as SGHNT and CDR2 as YENEEA. This CDR3 has 14 amino acids. CDR3 in DNA: TGTGCCAGCAGCCCCAACCCCGGGGGCGTTGAGCAGTTCTTC. This sequence encodes CASSPNPGGVEQFF.

This clonotype has a handful of counts. V usage is TRBV7-9 and J usage is TRBJ2-3; D uncertain. V shed 5 bases and J shed 0 bases, with 15 bases lying between them. Germline V gives CDR1 SEHNR, CDR2 FQNEAQ (reference sequence). CDR3 length equals 16 residues. The CDR3 loop is CASSPLARTSTDTQYF. In DNA form, the CDR3 reads TGTGCCAGCAGCCCCCTTGCGCGTACTAGCACAGATACGCAGTATTTT.

In this sample, this clonotype turned up many times. V gene TRBV27 combines with J gene TRBJ2-1, with D unresolved. Germline V gives CDR1 MNHEY, CDR2 SMNVEV (reference sequence). The CDR3 has 14 amino acids. The V end lost 6 bases, the J end lost 3 bases, and 12 bases lay between the germline ends. For the CDR3, the DNA is TGTGCCAGCAGCCCCCGTGGCGTCTACAATGAGCAGTTCTTC. The encoded protein is CASSPRGVYNEQFF.

This clonotype was picked up many times. This sequence joins TRBV9 and TRBJ2-1; weak D call: TRBD2 (6 bases). V was cut by 0 bases and J by 0 bases, with 10 bases left in between. The CDR3 is made up of 16 amino acids. The germline V gene encodes CDR1 SGDLS and CDR2 YYNGEE. The CDR3 DNA reads TGTGCCAGCAGCGTAGGGACTACCCGCTCCTACAATGAGCAGTTCTTC. It encodes CASSVGTTRSYNEQFF. Full variable domain (remainder filled in from reference TRBV9 and TRBJ2-1): DSGVTQTPKHLITATGQRVTLRCSPRSGDLSVYWYQQSLDQGLQFLIQYYNGEERAKGNILERFSAQQFPDLHSELNLSSLELGDSALYFCASSVGTTRSYNEQFFGPGTRLTVL.

The J gene is TRBJ2-7, the V gene TRBV20-1; a possible D gene is TRBD2 (5 bases). Germline V gives CDR1 DFQATT, CDR2 SNEGSKA (reference sequence). The CDR3 spans 13 residues. The V end lost 0 bases, the J end lost 3 bases, and 9 bases lay between the germline ends. In nucleotides, the CDR3 is TGCAGTGCTAGAGAGGACTTTTACTACGAGCAGTACTTC. Its translation is CSAREDFYYEQYF.

The chain combines TRBV19 with TRBJ2-2; D is possibly TRBD1 (5 bases). Germline V gives CDR1 LNHDA, CDR2 SQIVND (reference sequence). The CDR3 is 14 residues long. V was shortened by 9 bases and J by 4 bases, with 15 bases between the two germline ends. The CDR3 DNA sequence: TGTGCCAGCCGAACTCAGGGTCGCACCGGGGAGCTGTTTTTT. Protein product: CASRTQGRTGELFF.

This clonotype showed up many times. The V and J genes are TRBV5-1 and TRBJ2-3; possibly TRBD2 for D (6 bases). V dropped 0 bases and J dropped 0 bases, with 14 bases sitting between them. CDR3 length: 17 amino acids. Germline assignment: CDR1 SGHRS and CDR2 YFSETQ. For the CDR3, the DNA is TGCGCCAGCAGCTTGGTAACGACCAGCGGGAGCACAGATACGCAGTATTTT. Protein: CASSLVTTSGSTDTQYF.

With respect to this clonotype: Mismatch with germline at one junction end may stem from a read error. This chain links TRBV5-1 with TRBJ1-1, with 9 bases that match TRBD1. This CDR3 spans 14 amino acids. Germline-derived CDR1 and CDR2 are SGHRS and YFSETQ. The CDR3 reads CVSSPGQGNTEAFF. The DNA for the CDR3 is TGCGTCAGCAGCCCGGGACAGGGGAACACTGAAGCTTTCTTT.

This clonotype was recorded at least ten times. The genes are TRBV18 and TRBJ2-3; D is possibly TRBD1 (5 bases). The CDR3 consists of 15 residues. The germline gives CDR1 KGHSH, CDR2 LQKENI. V dropped 2 bases and J dropped 8 bases, with 17 bases sitting between them. CDR3 sequence: CASSPVPTGSVTQYF. CDR3 bases: TGTGCCAGCTCACCAGTTCCCACAGGCTCAGTTACGCAGTATTTT.

The chain is built from TRBV6-2 or TRBV6-3 and TRBJ1-2, with 7 bases that match TRBD1. The CDR3 runs 13 residues. After removal of 5 bases from V and 7 bases from J, the junction contained 7 bases not matched to a gene. In germline, CDR1 is MNHEY, CDR2 SVGEGT. The CDR3 loop reads CASSETGIFGYTF. CDR3 sequence (DNA): TGTGCCAGCAGTGAGACAGGGATCTTTGGCTACACCTTC.

This clonotype has a handful of counts. This rearrangement joins TRBV5-1 to TRBJ1-4, with D hard to call. The germline V gene encodes CDR1 SGHRS and CDR2 YFSETQ. With 4 bases removed from V and 0 bases from J, the gap between germline ends came to 7 bases. This CDR3 region has 14 residues. CDR3 sequence: CASSPLATNEKLFF. In DNA, the CDR3 is TGCGCCAGCAGCCCACTCGCAACTAATGAAAAACTGTTTTTT.

This clonotype was picked up a small number of times. J is TRBJ2-1 and V is TRBV6-1, with D tentatively TRBD2 (6 bases). The CDR3 is 17 amino acids. Germline V lookup: CDR1 MNHNS, CDR2 SASEGT. V lost 5 bases and J lost 3, with 20 bases in between. This CDR3 reads CASSQKGLADIYNEQFF. Here the CDR3 DNA reads TGTGCCAGCAGTCAAAAGGGATTAGCGGATATCTACAATGAGCAGTTCTTC.